Each of the 27 T cell receptor beta chains below was sequenced from the same sample in a study of shared clonotypes between healthy human individuals. Assay: immunoSEQ multiplex PCR; the TCRdb copy retains only in-frame clones and omits some. Among millions of clones listed, 85% to 95% were seen once. The source material was naive CD4+ T cells sorted from blood. Described subset: CD45RA+ positively selected. The receptors were gathered from a young man in good health.

The chain links TRBV30 to TRBJ1-5, with D possibly matching TRBD1 (5 bases). The V end was cut by 0 bases, the J end by 9 bases, with 9 bases between. Germline V gene sequence: CDR1 GTSNPN, CDR2 SVGIG (reference sequence). The CDR3 length is 12 residues. This CDR3 reads CAWSVGAAPQHF. The CDR3 coding sequence is TGTGCCTGGAGTGTAGGGGCGGCGCCCCAGCATTTT.

The V call is TRBV5-4, the J call TRBJ2-1; tentative D call: TRBD2 (6 bases). Trimming pared 4 bases from V and 9 bases from J, leaving 26 bases between. This CDR3 is built from 17 residues. CDR1 is SGHNT and CDR2 is YYREEE in the germline V gene (reference sequence). As DNA, the CDR3 is TGTGCCAGCAGCCGGAGGGATTCGGCAGGTGGGTGGTTTGAGCAGTTCTTC. It yields the protein CASSRRDSAGGWFEQFF.

V is TRBV6-5 and J is TRBJ2-7; D gene ambiguous. Trimming took 3 bases from V and 7 from J, leaving 7 bases between them. The CDR3 totals 11 residues. Germline CDR1 is MNHEY and CDR2 is SVGAGI. The CDR3 DNA reads TGTGCCAGCAGTTATTCAGAAGAGCAGTACTTC. Encoded protein: CASSYSEEQYF.

The chain couples TRBV7-2 to TRBJ2-7; D might be TRBD1 or TRBD2, each matching 5 bases. V was shortened by 4 bases and J by 10 bases, with 23 bases between the two germline ends. The V gene's germline CDR1 is SGHTA and CDR2 FQGNSA. There are 15 residues in the CDR3. Here the CDR3 DNA reads TGTGCCAGCAGCTCAAACCTAGGGACGGGGCTAAGACAGTACTTC. It specifies CASSSNLGTGLRQYF.

This clone is a singleton in its sample. The rearrangement uses TRBV2 and TRBJ1-4; D is uncertain. Germline CDR1 is SNHLY and CDR2 is FYNNEI. CDR3 size: 15 residues. With 1 base removed from V and 5 bases from J, the gap between germline ends came to 11 bases. The CDR3 spells CASSEGWERNEKLFF. CDR3 in DNA: TGTGCCAGCAGTGAAGGTTGGGAACGAAATGAAAAACTGTTTTTT. The complete variable domain, with remaining parts taken from reference TRBV2 and TRBJ1-4, reads EPEVTQTPSHQVTQMGQEVILRCVPISNHLYFYWYRQILGQKVEFLVSFYNNEISEKSEIFDDQFSVERPDGSNFTLKIRSTKLEDSAMYFCASSEGWERNEKLFFGSGTQLSVL.

The rearrangement links TRBV28 to TRBJ2-7; 8 nucleotides agree with TRBD1. In germline, CDR1 is MDHEN, CDR2 SYDVKM. V lost 6 bases, J lost 1 base, and 17 bases stayed unmatched. The CDR3 covers 18 residues. CDR3 amino acids: CASSLRSITTGASYEQYF. DNA of the CDR3: TGTGCCAGCAGCCTACGCTCCATCACGACAGGGGCTTCCTACGAGCAGTACTTC.

This clone was recorded only once. V and J are TRBV10-3 and TRBJ2-1, with 7 bases fitting TRBD1. Germline CDR1 ENHRY, CDR2 SYGVKD. The length of the CDR3 is 16 residues. Losses at the gene ends were 6 bases for V and 0 bases for J; bases not matched to a gene: 8. CDR3 sequence reads: CAIRRGGDSSYNEQFF. CDR3 coding DNA: TGTGCCATCAGAAGGGGTGGGGACAGCTCCTACAATGAGCAGTTCTTC.

The chain joins TRBV30 to TRBJ2-7, with a tentative D call TRBD2 (5 bases). The CDR3 is 12 amino acids. V was trimmed by 3 bases and J by 2 bases, leaving 8 bases between them. CDR1 is GTSNPN, CDR2 SVGIG, per germline (reference sequence). The CDR3 is CAWRTTAYEQYF. CDR3 DNA: TGTGCCTGGAGGACTACAGCCTACGAGCAGTACTTC.

The CDR3 coding sequence is TGTGCCAGCAGCTTAGCGACTAGCCAGTCCTACAATGAGCAGTTCTTC. The encoded protein is CASSLATSQSYNEQFF. The rearrangement links TRBV7-6 to TRBJ2-1; 7 nucleotides agree with TRBD2. With 0 bases clipped from V and 1 base from J, the junction kept 3 bases outside the gene matches. CDR3 length: 16 residues. Looked up from germline, CDR1 is SGHVS and CDR2 is FNYEAQ. Together with reference TRBV7-6 and TRBJ2-1, the CDR3 gives the full variable domain: GAGVSQSPRYKVTKRGQDVALRCDPISGHVSLYWYRQALGQGPEFLTYFNYEAQQDKSGLPNDRFSAERPEGSISTLTIQRTEQRDSAMYRCASSLATSQSYNEQFFGPGTRLTVL.

This clone was recorded only once. CDR3 loop: CASSYGAGQPQHF. The CDR3 DNA reads as TGTGCCAGCAGTTACGGGGCCGGCCAGCCCCAGCATTTT. The genes are TRBV5-4 and TRBJ1-5, with D maybe TRBD1 (5 bases). Deletions cut 5 bases from V and 7 bases from J, with 13 bases between. CDR3 length: 13 amino acids. In germline, CDR1 is SGHNT, CDR2 YYREEE (reference sequence).

Turning to this clone: Distinct nucleotide sequences in the sample also encode this CDR3. CDR3 nucleotide sequence: TGTGCCAGCAGTAGGGCAGGGGAAAATTCACCCCTCCACTTT. Translated: CASSRAGENSPLHF. The chain recombines TRBV6-5 with TRBJ1-6; a possible D gene is TRBD1 (6 bases). Germline CDR1 is MNHEY and CDR2 is SVGAGI. With 5 bases removed from V and 7 bases from J, the gap between germline ends came to 12 bases. The CDR3 runs 14 residues.

The V gene is TRBV10-3, the J gene TRBJ2-3, with TRBD2 identical over 11 bases. The CDR3 contains 15 residues. Germline CDR1 and CDR2: ENHRY and SYGVKD. V dropped 3 bases and J dropped 4; count of bases not matched to a gene: 3. In nucleotides, the CDR3 is TGTGCCATCAGTGATACTAGCGGGAGAGCAGATACGCAGTATTTT. Its translation is CAISDTSGRADTQYF.

The V and J genes are TRBV5-1 and TRBJ2-7; 9 bases agree with TRBD1. Germline CDR1 SGHRS, CDR2 YFSETQ. This CDR3 spans 15 amino acids. The V and J ends lost 0 bases and 3 bases, in that order; junction bases with no gene match: 4. The CDR3 spells CASSLDGQGIYEQYF. The CDR3 coding sequence is TGCGCCAGCAGCTTGGACGGACAGGGGATCTACGAGCAGTACTTC.

The V and J genes are TRBV6-5 and TRBJ2-1; 12 bases fit TRBD2. J was trimmed by 9 bases and V by 4 bases; bases with no gene match: 7. Germline V gene lookup returns CDR1 MNHEY and CDR2 SVGAGI. The CDR3 spans 15 residues. CDR3 DNA sequence: TGTGCCAGCAGTTTCCTAGCGGGAGGGCAGCGTGAGCAGTTCTTC. Translated, it gives CASSFLAGGQREQFF.

This chain links TRBV7-2 with TRBJ1-1; the D gene is possibly TRBD1 (5 bases). Per the germline V gene, CDR1 is SGHTA and CDR2 is FQGNSA. This CDR3 has 14 amino acids. V was trimmed by 2 bases and J by 0 bases, leaving 7 bases between them. CDR3 residues: CASSLRQMNTEAFF. Here the CDR3 DNA reads TGTGCCAGCAGCTTACGACAGATGAACACTGAAGCTTTCTTT.

This chain connects TRBV2 to TRBJ1-4; 8 nucleotides line up with TRBD1. Losses at the gene ends were 6 bases for V and 5 bases for J; bases not matched to a gene: 5. Germline V gene lookup returns CDR1 SNHLY and CDR2 FYNNEI. CDR3 length: 14 residues. The CDR3 DNA reads TGTGCCAGCAGGGTACAGGGGGGGAATGAAAAACTGTTTTTT. This encodes CASRVQGGNEKLFF. The full variable domain, its missing parts supplied by reference TRBV2 and TRBJ1-4, is EPEVTQTPSHQVTQMGQEVILRCVPISNHLYFYWYRQILGQKVEFLVSFYNNEISEKSEIFDDQFSVERPDGSNFTLKIRSTKLEDSAMYFCASRVQGGNEKLFFGSGTQLSVL.

This clone was seen once. J is TRBJ2-1 and V is TRBV9; a possible D gene is TRBD1 (5 bases). The germline CDR1 and CDR2 sequences are SGDLS and YYNGEE. The CDR3 has 15 residues. V gave up 0 bases and J gave up 5 bases, with 12 bases separating them. The CDR3 spells CASSVEGWVDNEQFF. Written as DNA, the CDR3 is TGTGCCAGCAGCGTAGAGGGGTGGGTGGACAATGAGCAGTTCTTC.

The table lists this clone with a few counts. V usage is TRBV21-1 and J usage is TRBJ1-5; the D call TRBD1 from the table was never checked on the DNA. TRBV21-1 constitutes a pseudogene. The CDR3 runs 16 residues. Written as DNA, the CDR3 is TGTGCCAGCAGCAAGGACAGGAGCTATAGCAATCAGCCCCAGCATTTT. Its translation is CASSKDRSYSNQPQHF.

This chain links TRBV30 with TRBJ1-4; the D gene is possibly TRBD1 (5 bases). CDR1 is GTSNPN and CDR2 is SVGIG in the germline V gene (reference sequence). Trimming removed 5 bases from V and 4 bases from J, with 11 bases in between. The CDR3 extends over 13 amino acids. The CDR3 sequence: CAWSGPSNEKLFF. The DNA for the CDR3 is TGTGCCTGGTCGGGACCGAGTAATGAAAAACTGTTTTTT.

The chain is built from TRBV7-9 and TRBJ1-2; D might be TRBD1 (5 bases). Trimming took 1 base from V and 6 from J, leaving 9 bases between them. The CDR3 is 13 amino acids. The germline gives CDR1 SEHNR, CDR2 FQNEAQ (reference sequence). CDR3 region: CASSLEGWDGYTF. CDR3 coding DNA: TGTGCCAGCAGCTTAGAGGGGTGGGATGGCTACACCTTC.

The J gene is TRBJ2-1, the V gene TRBV7-6; TRBD2 matches 11 bases. The CDR3 length is 16 residues. J gave up 6 bases and V 5 bases, and 9 bases lay outside the gene matches. Germline lookup yields CDR1 SGHVS and CDR2 FNYEAQ. The CDR3 DNA is TGTGCCAGCAGCCATGTCGGGCTAGCGGGAGGCAATGAGCAGTTCTTC. Its translation is CASSHVGLAGGNEQFF.

The chain is built from TRBV7-2 and TRBJ1-4; 8 bases are a match to TRBD1. Germline V gives CDR1 SGHTA, CDR2 FQGNSA. V was clipped by 5 bases and J by 10 bases; unmatched bases: 9. The CDR3 contains 14 residues. CDR3 coding DNA: TGTGCCAGCAGCACGACAGGGGCAGGAAGAAAACTGTTTTTT. It yields the protein CASSTTGAGRKLFF.

The chain employs TRBV10-3 and TRBJ2-7, with no clear D. Germline assignment: CDR1 ENHRY and CDR2 SYGVKD. The CDR3 extends over 16 amino acids. The V and J ends lost 3 bases and 2 bases respectively, with 17 bases between them. The CDR3 DNA sequence: TGTGCCATCAGTGATTCCGTGGGGTTGATTCCCTACGAGCAGTACTTC. This codes for CAISDSVGLIPYEQYF.

Regarding this clone: The sample carries other DNA sequences with the same CDR3. The rearrangement uses TRBV30 and TRBJ2-7; the match to TRBD1 covers 9 bases. J was trimmed by 3 bases and V by 2 bases; bases with no gene match: 2. This CDR3 is built from 13 residues. Per the germline V gene, CDR1 is GTSNPN and CDR2 is SVGIG (reference sequence). The CDR3: CAWSRGQGYEQYF. Here the CDR3 DNA reads TGTGCCTGGAGTCGGGGACAGGGCTACGAGCAGTACTTC.

Regarding this clone: Other nucleotide sequences in the sample specify the same CDR3. The DNA of the CDR3 is TGCGCCAGCAGCCAAGATCGGAGTGGGCGGCAAGAGACCCAGTACTTC. It translates to CASSQDRSGRQETQYF. The chain recombines TRBV4-1 with TRBJ2-5; D not certain. V lost 0 bases, J lost 2 bases, and 13 bases lay in between. CDR3 length: 16 amino acids. From germline, CDR1 is MGHRA and CDR2 YSYEKL.

The chain joins TRBV7-9 to TRBJ2-7, with D possibly matching TRBD2 (5 bases). Germline CDR1 reads SEHNR; CDR2 reads FQNEAQ (reference sequence). The CDR3 length is 12 residues. V dropped 4 bases and J dropped 7 bases, with 11 bases sitting between them. Written as DNA, the CDR3 is TGTGCCAGCAGCTCGAGGGAAGCTGAGCAGTACTTC. Protein product: CASSSREAEQYF.

This clone was counted once. The chain recombines TRBV5-1 with TRBJ1-1; D gene uncertain. The CDR3 has 15 residues. The germline V gene encodes CDR1 SGHRS and CDR2 YFSETQ. V lost 0 bases and J lost 2, with 11 bases in between. The DNA for the CDR3 is TGCGCCAGCAGCTTGGCACGCGGAGGCAACACTGAAGCTTTCTTT. It codes for CASSLARGGNTEAFF.